These 11 T cell receptor beta chains share one sample of origin, sequenced in a study of vaccination effects on CD4 cells after COVID-19 (dated by TCRdb to between 2021 and 2023). The ViraFEST assay stimulated PBMC with viral peptide pools and then used TCR sequencing to identify antigen-specific CD4+ T cell clonotypes by expansion. After more than 9 days of culture, CD4+ T cells were isolated with the EasySep CD4+ T cell isolation kit. PCR-confirmed SARS-CoV-2 infection had occurred in convalescent patients between March and December 2020, before the Alpha, Beta and Delta variants emerged in the United States. Their cognate antigens are unknown. Library prep was done by the immunoSEQ multiplex PCR assay. TCRdb's version of the immuneACCESS table is confined to in-frame rearrangements and falls short of the full clone set. An unresolved V gene accounts for under half of the shortfall where checked; the remainder is of unknown origin. Recorded for this sample are 55,000 or so clones; under 80% of them occurred a single time. 5% to 6.5% of the sample is in the top ten clones.

The specimen was CD4+ T cells from PBMCs cultured with HIV peptides, collected before COVID-19 vaccination. The sample's cell subset or site, from its label and the paper: HIV-1 Nef peptide pool negative control/reference culture. These receptors came from a human donor who had a prior SARS-CoV-2 infection.

The V call is TRBV18, the J call TRBJ2-6, with D possibly being TRBD1 (6 bases). There are 15 residues in the CDR3. The germline V gene encodes CDR1 KGHSH and CDR2 LQKENI. Deletions cut 5 bases from V and 0 bases from J, with 8 bases between. CDR3 nucleotide sequence: TGTGCCAGCTCAGGACAGTTCTCTGGGGCCAACGTCCTGACTTTC. Translated: CASSGQFSGANVLTF. Looking up the rest from reference TRBV18 and TRBJ2-6 gives the full variable domain: NAGVMQNPRHLVRRRGQEARLRCSPMKGHSHVYWYRQLPEEGLKFMVYLQKENIIDESGMPKERFSAEFPKEGPSILRIQQVVRGDSAAYFCASSGQFSGANVLTFGAGSRLTVL.

V usage is TRBV7-2 and J usage is TRBJ1-2; TRBD1 matches 10 bases. After removal of 6 bases from V and 3 bases from J, the junction contained 4 bases not matched to a gene. Germline V lookup: CDR1 SGHTA, CDR2 FQGNSA. The CDR3 has 14 residues. In nucleotides, the CDR3 is TGTGCCAGCAGAAGACAGGGGGCCGACTATGGCTACACCTTC. This translates into CASRRQGADYGYTF. Using reference TRBV7-2 and TRBJ1-2 for the parts outside the CDR3, the full variable domain is GAGVSQSPSNKVTEKGKDVELRCDPISGHTALYWYRQSLGQGLEFLIYFQGNSAPDKSGLPSDRFSAERTGGSVSTLTIQRTQQEDSAVYLCASRRQGADYGYTFGSGTRLTVV.

The chain employs TRBV24-1 and TRBJ2-3; 11 bases agree with TRBD2. Germline lookup yields CDR1 KGHDR and CDR2 SFDVKD. The CDR3 totals 15 residues. V lost 8 bases to trimming and J lost 1 base; unmatched junction nucleotides: 4. In DNA form, the CDR3 reads TGTGCCACCAAATCGGGACTAGCGGGCACAGATACGCAGTATTTT. Translated: CATKSGLAGTDTQYF.

V and J are TRBV11-2 and TRBJ1-2; unclear D gene. The CDR3 runs to 12 residues. CDR1 SGHAT and CDR2 FQNNGV come from the germline V gene. V was pared by 1 base and J by 2 bases, with 2 bases between. The CDR3, as DNA: TGTGCCAGCAGCTTAGGCAACTATGGCTACACCTTC. Residues: CASSLGNYGYTF.

The rearrangement uses TRBV18 and TRBJ1-2, with a possible D match to TRBD1 (5 bases). The germline CDR1 and CDR2 sequences are KGHSH and LQKENI. Trimming stripped 8 bases from V and 5 bases from J, with 18 bases between. The CDR3 sequence is 14 residues long. The CDR3 DNA is TGTGCCAGCACAGCCTTGGCGGGGGAGTATGGCTACACCTTC. Its protein is CASTALAGEYGYTF.

The chain uses TRBV6-6 and TRBJ1-1, with 8 bases matching TRBD1. CDR1 MNHNY and CDR2 SVGAGI come from the germline V gene (reference sequence). V lost 5 bases, J lost 0 bases, and 5 bases stayed unmatched. The CDR3 loop spans 15 amino acids. The CDR3 is CASSNHRGVNTEAFF. Here the CDR3 DNA reads TGTGCCAGCAGTAACCACAGGGGGGTGAACACTGAAGCTTTCTTT.

The chain recombines TRBV7-8 with TRBJ2-5; possibly TRBD2 for D (6 bases). Trimming pared 3 bases from V and 7 bases from J, leaving 15 bases between. Per the germline V gene, CDR1 is SGHVS and CDR2 is FQNEAQ. The CDR3 has 14 residues. The CDR3 nucleotides are TGTGCCAGCAGCTTCCGGGGGACCGAGGGGACCCAGTACTTC. Its protein is CASSFRGTEGTQYF.

The chain employs TRBV28 and TRBJ2-7; 7 bases fit TRBD1. Germline V CDR1 and CDR2: MDHEN, SYDVKM. The junction had 16 bases not matched to a gene; V was cut back by 2 bases and J by 0 bases. CDR3 size: 19 residues. The CDR3 protein is CASSLRLIPRDSSSYEQYF. The CDR3, as DNA: TGTGCCAGCAGTTTACGGTTAATCCCCCGGGACAGCAGCTCCTACGAGCAGTACTTC. Full variable domain (outside the CDR3, taken from reference TRBV28 and TRBJ2-7): DVKVTQSSRYLVKRTGEKVFLECVQDMDHENMFWYRQDPGLGLRLIYFSYDVKMKEKGDIPEGYSVSREKKERFSLILESASTNQTSMYLCASSLRLIPRDSSSYEQYFGPGTRLTVT.

The V and J genes are TRBV4-2 and TRBJ2-3; the match to TRBD2 covers 9 bases. Trimming removed 2 bases from V and 2 bases from J; junction bases left unmatched: 11. Per germline, CDR1 LGHNA and CDR2 YNFKEQ. The CDR3 consists of 18 residues. The CDR3 sequence: CASSQLLGGGAVTDTQYF. Here the CDR3 DNA reads TGTGCCAGCAGCCAATTATTAGGCGGGGGGGCAGTCACAGATACGCAGTATTTT.

The CDR3 is CASSFSSYNSPLHF. The CDR3, as DNA: TGTGCCAGTAGTTTCAGCTCCTATAATTCACCCCTCCACTTT. The chain joins TRBV19 to TRBJ1-6; no clear D. The CDR3 runs 14 residues. Germline V gene sequence: CDR1 LNHDA, CDR2 SQIVND (reference sequence). V was clipped by 5 bases and J by 0 bases, with 5 bases between them.

V and J are TRBV28 and TRBJ2-7; either TRBD1 or TRBD2 may fit D (5 bases each). V shed 2 bases and J shed 6 bases, with 8 bases lying between them. The germline V gene has CDR1 MDHEN and CDR2 SYDVKM. This CDR3 region has 12 residues. CDR3 coding DNA: TGTGCCAGCAGTTTAGCAGGGACCGAGCAGTACTTC. It encodes CASSLAGTEQYF.